The sequence of this T cell receptor (beta chain) was determined in a study of early T cells in non-severe SARS-CoV-2 infection. Overall study context: RNA in bulk from unsorted whole blood was sequenced, and chains were unpaired.

Deletions cut 2 bases from V and 4 bases from J, with 13 bases between. The CDR3 has 15 residues. CDR1 is MNHEY and CDR2 is SVGAGI in the germline V gene. This clonotype was found many times. Its antigen is unknown. The study's findings and limits: Reliance on VDJdb matching favored anti-spike CD8 responses; private and CD4 specificities were missed.

Each cDNA molecule carried a unique molecular identifier. MiXCR, applied by TCRdb to the 5' RACE reads, yields one record per CDR3 protein. The sample lists some 49,000 distinct CDR3 sequences, about 11% occurring once. The rearrangement links TRBV6-5 to TRBJ2-3, with D tentatively TRBD2 (6 bases). The source of this sequence is an adult who was a healthcare worker with PCR-confirmed SARS-CoV-2 infection or an uninfected control (not recorded which). Source material: whole blood. CDR3 in DNA: TGTGCCAGCAGTTACGGTACGGGGGAGGCAGATACGCAGTATTTT. It encodes CASSYGTGEADTQYF.